Listed below are T cell receptor beta chains from one sample, sequenced in a study of neoadjuvant nivolumab and ipilimumab in lung cancer. Clones were sequenced by immunoSEQ multiplex PCR, and TCRdb holds only the in-frame ones, with some missing. Altogether approximately 19,000 clones are present, about 89% being singletons, with the ten largest covering approximately 2.1%. The sample here was peripheral blood, taken before neoadjuvant nivolumab, alone or with ipilimumab. Receptors originate from an adult with non-small cell lung cancer. Each CDR3 is given with its conserved first and last residue. The D gene is left open where the match is weak. A clone size is listed for some rows: how often the clone was seen (once, few, many), or a class if it is expanded.

D,J,V,size,CDR3,DNA
TRBD1,TRBJ1-3,TRBV5-1,once,CASSPWTGGGNTIYF,TGCGCCAGCAGCCCCTGGACAGGGGGCGGAAACACCATATATTTT
TRBD1,TRBJ1-2,TRBV5-6,-,CASSTGTGAKGYTF,TGTGCCAGCAGTACCGGGACAGGGGCGAAAGGCTACACCTTC
TRBD1,TRBJ1-5,TRBV30,-,CAWGTGMGDQPQHF,TGTGCCTGGGGGACAGGGATGGGGGATCAGCCCCAGCATTTT
-,TRBJ2-7,TRBV4-2,-,CASSARDGTYEQYF,TGTGCCAGCAGCGCCCGGGACGGGACCTACGAGCAGTACTTC
-,TRBJ2-1,TRBV18,-,CASSPGIVDNEQFF,TGTGCCAGCTCACCTGGAATTGTGGACAATGAGCAGTTCTTC
-,TRBJ2-2,TRBV19,-,CASKGGRGTGELFF,TGTGCCTCCAAGGGGGGGCGCGGCACCGGGGAGCTGTTTTTT
TRBD1,TRBJ2-5,TRBV5-1,once,CASTGQGASGETQYF,TGCGCCAGCACTGGACAGGGGGCGTCCGGGGAGACCCAGTACTTC
TRBD1,TRBJ1-5,TRBV6-1,-,CASRADRGGNQPQHF,TGTGCCAGCAGGGCAGACAGGGGAGGCAATCAGCCCCAGCATTTT
-,TRBJ1-1,TRBV5-1,-,CASSLDSQGGNTEAFF,TGCGCCAGCAGCTTGGATTCCCAGGGTGGGAACACTGAAGCTTTCTTT
TRBD2,TRBJ2-1,TRBV7-2,-,CASSQNRDYGRGEQFF,TGTGCCAGCAGTCAAAACCGGGACTACGGGCGGGGTGAGCAGTTCTTC
-,TRBJ1-5,TRBV7-2,-,CASSLIVSRYSNQPQHF,TGTGCCAGCAGCTTAATCGTTAGCAGGTATAGCAATCAGCCCCAGCATTTT
TRBD2,TRBJ2-7,TRBV19,-,CATSGGSYEQYF,TGTGCCACCAGCGGGGGAAGTTACGAGCAGTACTTC
-,TRBJ2-7,TRBV7-9,-,CASSQGGDVLSYEQYF,TGTGCCAGCAGCCAAGGAGGGGACGTCCTCTCCTACGAGCAGTACTTC
-,TRBJ2-4,TRBV4-1,-,CASSQGRGLAKNIQYF,TGCGCCAGCAGCCAAGGCCGTGGGCTAGCCAAAAACATTCAGTACTTC
TRBD2,TRBJ2-1,TRBV18,-,CASSPQTSGSGNEQFF,TGTGCCAGCTCACCCCAGACTAGCGGGAGTGGCAATGAGCAGTTCTTC
-,TRBJ2-3,TRBV4-3,-,CASSRDRGRGDTQYF,TGCGCCAGCAGCCGAGACCGGGGCCGAGGGGATACGCAGTATTTT
TRBD2,TRBJ2-5,TRBV4-2,-,CASSQEGGRDETQYF,TGTGCCAGCAGCCAGGAGGGTGGGAGGGATGAGACCCAGTACTTC
-,TRBJ2-1,TRBV5-5,-,CASSSLQGSSYNEQFF,TGTGCCAGCAGCTCCTTACAGGGATCCTCCTACAATGAGCAGTTCTTC
-,TRBJ1-1,TRBV10-3,-,CAISPRTESLGEAFF,TGTGCCATCAGTCCCCGGACGGAATCTCTGGGTGAAGCTTTCTTT
-,TRBJ2-5,TRBV14,-,CASSQLEREETQYF,TGTGCCAGCAGCCAACTGGAGAGGGAGGAGACCCAGTACTTC
TRBD2,TRBJ2-2,TRBV19,-,CASSPSGNTGELFF,TGTGCCAGTAGTCCTAGCGGGAACACCGGGGAGCTGTTTTTT
TRBD1,TRBJ2-1,TRBV10-3,-,CAISLTGGDEQFF,TGTGCCATCAGCCTGACAGGGGGCGATGAGCAGTTCTTC
-,TRBJ1-1,TRBV7-3,-,CASSLQGGTEAFF,TGTGCCAGCAGCCTTCAGGGAGGGACTGAAGCTTTCTTT
TRBD1,TRBJ2-7,TRBV6-5,-,CATLRQGSYEQYF,TGTGCCACCCTGAGACAGGGCTCCTACGAGCAGTACTTC
TRBD1,TRBJ1-2,TRBV5-6,-,CASSPPTGYYGYTF,TGTGCCAGCAGCCCCCCGACAGGGTACTATGGCTACACCTTC
-,TRBJ2-7,TRBV6-1,few,CASSETGFNEQYF,TGTGCCAGCAGTGAGACAGGTTTTAACGAGCAGTACTTC
TRBD1,TRBJ2-7,TRBV9,-,CASSVDGTGAYEQYF,TGTGCCAGCAGCGTAGATGGGACAGGGGCTTACGAGCAGTACTTC
-,TRBJ2-3,TRBV6-5,-,CASTRGRPTDTQYF,TGTGCCAGCACCCGCGGACGGCCCACAGATACGCAGTATTTT
-,TRBJ2-1,TRBV5-6,-,CASSGGSGTYNEQFF,TGTGCCAGCAGCGGGGGCTCGGGCACCTACAATGAGCAGTTCTTC
TRBD1,TRBJ1-1,TRBV9,-,CASSAGQGAQAFF,TGTGCCAGCAGCGCGGGACAGGGGGCGCAGGCTTTCTTT
TRBD2,TRBJ2-7,TRBV13,once,CASSLVSTSGSRSYEQYF,TGTGCCAGCAGCTTAGTATCGACTAGCGGGAGCCGCTCCTACGAGCAGTACTTC